A single sample is the source of the 4 T cell receptor beta chains below, sequenced in a study of blood T cells in healthy people across ages. A second PCR, run for roughly 7 to 12 cycles, used a sample-barcoded 5' primer plus a J-beta primer mix. TCRdb ran MiXCR on the 5' RACE reads and lists one entry per CDR3 protein. The table shows around 700,000 distinct CDR3 sequences, with approximately 25% occurring only once. This same sample was also taken into another study, of T cells of mothers and their children.

Material: blood. The receptors here all came from a boy younger than 18 in good health.

This clonotype was counted between two and nine times. CDR3 loop: CASSYPPLAGVEETQYF. Here the CDR3 DNA reads TGTGCCAGCAGTTACCCCCCTCTAGCGGGAGTGGAAGAGACCCAGTACTTC. The chain joins TRBV6-2 or TRBV6-3 to TRBJ2-5; 10 bases align to TRBD2. Germline-derived CDR1 and CDR2 are MNHEY and SVGEGT. This CDR3 has 17 residues. V trimming: 2 bases; J trimming: 3 bases; junction bases outside the gene matches: 9.

This clonotype was seen only a few times. The chain links TRBV14 to TRBJ2-5; D perhaps matches TRBD2 (5 bases). The tail of the sequence fits TRBJ2-7 better, so the J call may be wrong. CDR3 length equals 11 residues. Germline CDR1 SGHDN, CDR2 FVKESK. CDR3 sequence reads: CASSQRDEQYF. The CDR3 coding sequence is TGTGCCAGCAGCCAGCGGGACGAGCAGTACTTC.

The V call is TRBV27, the J call TRBJ1-4, with D perhaps TRBD1 (5 bases). The length of the CDR3 is 15 residues. V gave up 1 base and J gave up 6 bases, with 12 bases separating them. Germline CDR1 reads MNHEY; CDR2 reads SMNVEV (reference sequence). DNA of the CDR3: TGTGCCAGCAGTTTATTTGGGGGGAACTATGAAAAACTGTTTTTT. It encodes CASSLFGGNYEKLFF.

V is TRBV20-1 and J is TRBJ2-7, with D possibly matching TRBD1 (5 bases). Per germline, CDR1 DFQATT and CDR2 SNEGSKA (reference sequence). V was pared by 4 bases and J by 2 bases, with 15 bases between. The CDR3 runs 14 residues. CDR3 bases: TGCAGTGCTAAAGAGACAGACCTCGCCTACGAGCAGTACTTC. Encoded protein: CSAKETDLAYEQYF.